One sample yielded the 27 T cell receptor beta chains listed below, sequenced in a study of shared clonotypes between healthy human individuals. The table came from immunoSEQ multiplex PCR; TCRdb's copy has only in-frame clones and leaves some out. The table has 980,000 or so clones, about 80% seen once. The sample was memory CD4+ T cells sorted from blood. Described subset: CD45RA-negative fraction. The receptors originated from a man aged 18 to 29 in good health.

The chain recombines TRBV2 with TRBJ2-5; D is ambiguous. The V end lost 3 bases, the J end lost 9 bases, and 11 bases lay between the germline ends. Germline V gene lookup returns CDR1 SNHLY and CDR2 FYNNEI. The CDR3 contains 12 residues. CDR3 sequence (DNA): TGTGCCAGCAGTGAGTGGCAGAGTTCCCAGTACTTC. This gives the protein CASSEWQSSQYF.

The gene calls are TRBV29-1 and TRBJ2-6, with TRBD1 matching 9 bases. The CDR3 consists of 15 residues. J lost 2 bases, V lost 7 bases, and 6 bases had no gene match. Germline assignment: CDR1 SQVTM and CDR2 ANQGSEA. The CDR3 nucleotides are TGCAGCGCTGGGACAGGGCTCACTGGGGCCAACGTCCTGACTTTC. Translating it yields CSAGTGLTGANVLTF. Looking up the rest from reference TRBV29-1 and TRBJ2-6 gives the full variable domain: SAVISQKPSRDICQRGTSLTIQCQVDSQVTMMFWYRQQPGQSLTLIATANQGSEATYESGFVIDKFPISRPNLTFSTLTVSNMSPEDSSIYLCSAGTGLTGANVLTFGAGSRLTVL.

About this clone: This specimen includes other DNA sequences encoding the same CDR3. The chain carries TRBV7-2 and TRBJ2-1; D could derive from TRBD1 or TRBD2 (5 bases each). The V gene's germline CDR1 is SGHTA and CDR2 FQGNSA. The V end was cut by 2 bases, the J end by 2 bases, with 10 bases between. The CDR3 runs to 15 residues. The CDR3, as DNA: TGTGCCAGCAGCTTATCGTGGGGGACCTACAATGAGCAGTTCTTC. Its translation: CASSLSWGTYNEQFF.

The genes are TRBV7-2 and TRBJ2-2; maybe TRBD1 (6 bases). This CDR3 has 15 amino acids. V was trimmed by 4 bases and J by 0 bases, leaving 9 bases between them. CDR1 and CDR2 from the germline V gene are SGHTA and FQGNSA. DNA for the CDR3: TGTGCCAGCAGCTCCTGGACAGCGAACACCGGGGAGCTGTTTTTT. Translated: CASSSWTANTGELFF.

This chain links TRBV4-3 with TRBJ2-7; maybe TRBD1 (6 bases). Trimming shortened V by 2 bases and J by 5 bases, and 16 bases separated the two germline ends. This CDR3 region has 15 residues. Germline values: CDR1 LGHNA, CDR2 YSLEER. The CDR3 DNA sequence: TGCGCCAGCAGCCAAAAATACACAGGGTTGCACGAGCAGTACTTC. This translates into CASSQKYTGLHEQYF.

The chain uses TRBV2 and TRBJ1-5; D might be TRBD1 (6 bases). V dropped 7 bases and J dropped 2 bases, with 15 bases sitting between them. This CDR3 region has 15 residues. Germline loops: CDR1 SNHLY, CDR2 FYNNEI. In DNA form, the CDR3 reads TGTGCCAGCAAGGCCGGGGGCGGTGGCAATCAGCCCCAGCATTTT. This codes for CASKAGGGGNQPQHF.

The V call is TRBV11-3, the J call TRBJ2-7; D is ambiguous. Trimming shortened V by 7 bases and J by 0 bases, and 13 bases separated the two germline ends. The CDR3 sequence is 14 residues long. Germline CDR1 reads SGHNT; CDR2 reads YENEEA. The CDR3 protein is CASTLGRYSYEQYF. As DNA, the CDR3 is TGTGCCAGCACTTTAGGGCGTTACTCCTACGAGCAGTACTTC.

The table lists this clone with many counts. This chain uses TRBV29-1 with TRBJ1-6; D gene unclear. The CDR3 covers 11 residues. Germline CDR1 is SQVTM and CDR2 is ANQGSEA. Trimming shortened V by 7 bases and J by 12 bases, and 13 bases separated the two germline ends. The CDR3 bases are TGCAGCGGGACTTCGAGAAGACCCCTCCACTTT. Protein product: CSGTSRRPLHF.

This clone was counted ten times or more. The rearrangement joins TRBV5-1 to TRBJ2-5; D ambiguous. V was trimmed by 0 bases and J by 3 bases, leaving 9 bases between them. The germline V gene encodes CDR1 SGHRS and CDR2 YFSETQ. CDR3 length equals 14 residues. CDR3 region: CASSLGQLEETQYF. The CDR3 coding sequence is TGCGCCAGCAGCTTGGGCCAGCTTGAAGAGACCCAGTACTTC.

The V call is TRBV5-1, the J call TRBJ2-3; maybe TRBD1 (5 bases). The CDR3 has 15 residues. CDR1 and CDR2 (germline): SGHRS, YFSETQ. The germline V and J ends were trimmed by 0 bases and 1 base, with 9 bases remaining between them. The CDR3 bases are TGCGCCAGCAGCTTGGACGCGACAGGCACAGATACGCAGTATTTT. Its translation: CASSLDATGTDTQYF.

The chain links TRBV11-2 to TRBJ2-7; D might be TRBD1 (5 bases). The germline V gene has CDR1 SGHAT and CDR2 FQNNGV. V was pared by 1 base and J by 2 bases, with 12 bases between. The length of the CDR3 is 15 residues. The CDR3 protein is CASSLATVETYEQYF. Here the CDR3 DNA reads TGTGCCAGCAGCTTAGCGACAGTTGAGACCTACGAGCAGTACTTC.

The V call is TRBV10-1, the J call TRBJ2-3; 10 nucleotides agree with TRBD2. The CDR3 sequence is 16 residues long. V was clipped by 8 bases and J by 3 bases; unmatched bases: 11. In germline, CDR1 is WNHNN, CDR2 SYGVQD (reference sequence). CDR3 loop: CASSVASGSRTDTQYF. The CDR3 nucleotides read TGCGCCAGCTCGGTGGCTAGCGGGAGCAGGACAGATACGCAGTATTTT.

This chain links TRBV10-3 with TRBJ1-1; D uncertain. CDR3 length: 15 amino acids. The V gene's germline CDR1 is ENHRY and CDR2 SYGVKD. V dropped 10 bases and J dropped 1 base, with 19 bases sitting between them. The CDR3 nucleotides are TGTGCCAGCCGATATATGCTTGGGGAGAACACTGAAGCTTTCTTT. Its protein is CASRYMLGENTEAFF.

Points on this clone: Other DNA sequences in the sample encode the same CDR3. CDR3: CASSRVRDSPLHF. The CDR3 DNA reads TGCGCCAGCAGCCGGGTCCGCGATTCACCCCTCCACTTT. V is TRBV5-1 and J is TRBJ1-6; no clear D gene. This CDR3 has 13 residues. The V gene's germline CDR1 is SGHRS and CDR2 YFSETQ. V was cut by 4 bases and J by 8 bases, with 10 bases left in between. The variable domain in full, completed from reference TRBV5-1 and TRBJ1-6, reads KAGVTQTPRYLIKTRGQQVTLSCSPISGHRSVSWYQQTPGQGLQFLFEYFSETQRNKGNFPGRFSGRQFSNSRSEMNVSTLELGDSALYLCASSRVRDSPLHFGNGTRLTVT.

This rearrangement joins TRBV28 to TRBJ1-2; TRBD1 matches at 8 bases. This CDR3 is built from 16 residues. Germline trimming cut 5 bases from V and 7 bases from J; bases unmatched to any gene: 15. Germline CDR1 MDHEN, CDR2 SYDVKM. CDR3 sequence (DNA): TGTGCCAGCAGTCTACGGACAGGGACAAGTGTTAGTGGCTACACCTTC. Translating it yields CASSLRTGTSVSGYTF.

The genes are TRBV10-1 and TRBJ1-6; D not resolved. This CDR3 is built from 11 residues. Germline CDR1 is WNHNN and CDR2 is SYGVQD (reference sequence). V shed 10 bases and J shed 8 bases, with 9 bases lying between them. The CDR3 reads CAIPGDSPLHF. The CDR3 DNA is TGCGCCATCCCAGGAGATTCACCCCTCCACTTT.

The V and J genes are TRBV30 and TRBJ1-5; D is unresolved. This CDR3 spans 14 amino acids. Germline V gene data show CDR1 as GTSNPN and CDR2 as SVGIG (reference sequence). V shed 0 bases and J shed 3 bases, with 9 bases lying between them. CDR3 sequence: CAWSVNSHNQPQHF. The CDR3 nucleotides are TGTGCCTGGAGTGTGAACAGCCACAATCAGCCCCAGCATTTT.

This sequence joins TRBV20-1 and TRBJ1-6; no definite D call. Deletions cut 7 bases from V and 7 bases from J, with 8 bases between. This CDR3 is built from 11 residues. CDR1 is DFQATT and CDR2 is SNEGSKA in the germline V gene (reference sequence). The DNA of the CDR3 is TGCAGTGTCGGTTCCAATTCACCCCTCCACTTT. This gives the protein CSVGSNSPLHF.

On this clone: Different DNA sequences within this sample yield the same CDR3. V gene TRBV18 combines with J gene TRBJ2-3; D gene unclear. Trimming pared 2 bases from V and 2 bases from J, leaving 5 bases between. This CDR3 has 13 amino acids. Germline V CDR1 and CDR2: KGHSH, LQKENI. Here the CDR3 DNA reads TGTGCCAGCTCACCATCCCCCACAGATACGCAGTATTTT. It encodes CASSPSPTDTQYF.

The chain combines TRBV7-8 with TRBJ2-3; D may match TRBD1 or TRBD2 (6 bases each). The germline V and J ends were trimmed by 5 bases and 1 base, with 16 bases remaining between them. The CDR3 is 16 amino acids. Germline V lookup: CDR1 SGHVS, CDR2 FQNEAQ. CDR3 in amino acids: CASSLGGGSGTDTQYF. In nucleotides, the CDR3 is TGTGCCAGCAGCCTCGGAGGGGGGAGTGGCACAGATACGCAGTATTTT.

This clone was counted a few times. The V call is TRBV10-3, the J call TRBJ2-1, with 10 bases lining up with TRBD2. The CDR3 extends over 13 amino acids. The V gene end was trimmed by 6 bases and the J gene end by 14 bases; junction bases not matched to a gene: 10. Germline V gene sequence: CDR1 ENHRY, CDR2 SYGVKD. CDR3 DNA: TGTGCCATCAGAGGCCTAGCGGGAGAATCGGAGTTCTTC. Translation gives CAIRGLAGESEFF.

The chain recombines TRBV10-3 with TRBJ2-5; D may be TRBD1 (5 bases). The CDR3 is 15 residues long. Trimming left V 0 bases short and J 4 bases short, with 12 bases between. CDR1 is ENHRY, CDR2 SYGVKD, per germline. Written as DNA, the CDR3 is TGTGCCATCAGTGAGTCGGGGCTAGTAGTAGAGACCCAGTACTTC. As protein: CAISESGLVVETQYF.

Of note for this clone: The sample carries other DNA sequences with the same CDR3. CDR3 DNA sequence: TGTGCCAGCTCAACGATGAACACTGAAGCTTTCTTT. Protein: CASSTMNTEAFF. The rearrangement joins TRBV18 to TRBJ1-1; no definite D call. CDR1 and CDR2 from the germline V gene are KGHSH and LQKENI. The CDR3 spans 12 residues. Trimming left V 5 bases short and J 0 bases short, with 4 bases between.

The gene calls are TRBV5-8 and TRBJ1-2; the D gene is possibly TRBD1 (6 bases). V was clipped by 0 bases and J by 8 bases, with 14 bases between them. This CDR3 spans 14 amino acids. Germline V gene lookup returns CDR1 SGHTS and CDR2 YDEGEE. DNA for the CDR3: TGTGCCAGCAGCTTGGCCGCGGAGGGGACAGGCTACACCTTC. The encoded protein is CASSLAAEGTGYTF. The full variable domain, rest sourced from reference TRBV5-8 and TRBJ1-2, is EAGVTQSPTHLIKTRGQQATLRCSPISGHTSVYWYQQALGLGLQFLLWYDEGEERNRGNFPPRFSGRQFPNYSSELNVNALELEDSALYLCASSLAAEGTGYTFGSGTRLTVV.

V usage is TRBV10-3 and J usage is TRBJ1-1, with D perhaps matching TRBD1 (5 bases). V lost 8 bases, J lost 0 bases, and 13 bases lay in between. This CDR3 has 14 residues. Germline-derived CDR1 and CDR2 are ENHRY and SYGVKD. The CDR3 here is CAISVGQLNTEAFF. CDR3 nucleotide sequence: TGTGCCATCTCCGTGGGGCAACTGAACACTGAAGCTTTCTTT.

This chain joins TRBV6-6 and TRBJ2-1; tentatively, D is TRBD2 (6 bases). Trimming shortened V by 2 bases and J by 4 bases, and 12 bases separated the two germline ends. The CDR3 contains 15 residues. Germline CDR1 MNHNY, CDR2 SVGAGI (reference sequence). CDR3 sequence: CASSYSAGTYNEQFF. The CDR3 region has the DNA TGTGCCAGCAGTTACAGCGCCGGGACTTACAATGAGCAGTTCTTC.

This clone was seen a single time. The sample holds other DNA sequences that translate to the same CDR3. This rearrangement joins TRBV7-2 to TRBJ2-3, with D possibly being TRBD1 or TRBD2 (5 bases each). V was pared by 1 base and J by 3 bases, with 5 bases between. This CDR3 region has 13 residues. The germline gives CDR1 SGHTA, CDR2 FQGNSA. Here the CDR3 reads CASSLGGTDTQYF. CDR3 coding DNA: TGTGCCAGCAGCTTAGGGGGGACAGATACGCAGTATTTT.